This TCR beta chain was found in a study of T cell changes during pregnancy in multiple sclerosis. Trimming took 4 bases from V and 5 from J, leaving 19 bases between them. The CDR3 length is 16 residues. Germline V gene sequence: CDR1 SGHDT, CDR2 YYEEEE. Sequencing used immunoSEQ multiplex PCR; TCRdb keeps in-frame clones, though not all of them. The sample consists of 100,000 or so clones, more than 80% of them appearing once. The clonotype comes from a female donor with multiple sclerosis, enrolled in a pregnancy study. The sample here was peripheral blood, taken in the second trimester of pregnancy. The J gene is TRBJ1-5, the V gene TRBV5-6; perhaps TRBD1 as D (5 bases). Here the CDR3 DNA reads TGTGCCAGCAGCCCTTGGGATGGCAGGGCGGATCAGCCCCAGCATTTT. It specifies CASSPWDGRADQPQHF. Supplemented by reference TRBV5-6 and TRBJ1-5, the full variable domain reads DAGVTQSPTHLIKTRGQQVTLRCSPKSGHDTVSWYQQALGQGPQFIFQYYEEEERQRGNFPDRFSGHQFPNYSSELNVNALLLGDSALYLCASSPWDGRADQPQHFGDGTRLSIL.